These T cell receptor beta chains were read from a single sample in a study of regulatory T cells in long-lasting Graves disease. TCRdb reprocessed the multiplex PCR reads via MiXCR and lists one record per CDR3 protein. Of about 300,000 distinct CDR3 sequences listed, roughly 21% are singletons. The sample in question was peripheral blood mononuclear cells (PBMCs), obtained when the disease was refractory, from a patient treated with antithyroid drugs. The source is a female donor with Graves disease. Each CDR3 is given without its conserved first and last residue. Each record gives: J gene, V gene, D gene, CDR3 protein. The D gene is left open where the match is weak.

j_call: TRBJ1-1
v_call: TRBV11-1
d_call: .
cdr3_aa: ASSLELRGAKSEAF

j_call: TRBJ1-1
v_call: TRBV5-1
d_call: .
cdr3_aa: ASSLDGLNTEAF

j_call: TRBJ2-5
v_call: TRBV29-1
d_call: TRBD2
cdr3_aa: SGFQAGGETQY

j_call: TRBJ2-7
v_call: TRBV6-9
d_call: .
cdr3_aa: ASSYSNSGASGANHEQY

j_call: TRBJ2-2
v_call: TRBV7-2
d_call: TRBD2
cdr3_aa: ASSRLAGTGELF

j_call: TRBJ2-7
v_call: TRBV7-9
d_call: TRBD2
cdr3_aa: ASSLTSGQYEQY

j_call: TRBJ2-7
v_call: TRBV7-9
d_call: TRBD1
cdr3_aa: ASSSRDSETYEQY

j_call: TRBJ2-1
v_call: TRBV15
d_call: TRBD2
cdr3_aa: ATSSGTSGVSYNERF

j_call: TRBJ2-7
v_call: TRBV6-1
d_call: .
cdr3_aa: ASAGHISYEQY

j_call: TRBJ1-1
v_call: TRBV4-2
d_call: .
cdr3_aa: ASSHPSLNTEAF

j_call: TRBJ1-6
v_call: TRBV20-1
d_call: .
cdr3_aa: SARMDSPLH

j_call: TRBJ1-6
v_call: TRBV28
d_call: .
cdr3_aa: ASRIQGPLH

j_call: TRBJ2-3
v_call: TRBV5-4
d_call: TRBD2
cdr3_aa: ASSLGIGTSGSTDTQY

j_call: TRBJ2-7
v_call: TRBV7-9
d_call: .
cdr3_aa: ASSLAGPSSYEQY

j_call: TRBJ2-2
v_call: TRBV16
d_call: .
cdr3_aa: ASSQFYYTGELF

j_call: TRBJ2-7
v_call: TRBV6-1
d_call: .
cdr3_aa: AGSEANYEQY

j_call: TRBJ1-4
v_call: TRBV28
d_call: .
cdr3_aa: ASKGVAEKLF

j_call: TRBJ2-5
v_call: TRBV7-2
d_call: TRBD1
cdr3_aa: ASSLQGPDQETQY

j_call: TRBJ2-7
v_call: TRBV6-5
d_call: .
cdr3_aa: ASSYLSSRDKDYEQY

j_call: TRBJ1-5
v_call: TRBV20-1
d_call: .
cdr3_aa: SALYSNQPQH

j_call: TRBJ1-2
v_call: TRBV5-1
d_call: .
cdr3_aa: ASSFDGDYGYT

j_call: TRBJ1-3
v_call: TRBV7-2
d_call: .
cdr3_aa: ASSEQARSGNTIY

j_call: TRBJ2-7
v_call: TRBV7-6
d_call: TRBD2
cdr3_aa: ASSYNVAGGPFEQY

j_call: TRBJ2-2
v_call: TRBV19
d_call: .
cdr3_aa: ASSQSSTGVRERTGELF

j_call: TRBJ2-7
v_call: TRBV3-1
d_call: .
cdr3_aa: ASSQGFRRDSYEQY

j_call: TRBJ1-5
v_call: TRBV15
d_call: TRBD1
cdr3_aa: ATSRSRQGAGNQPQH

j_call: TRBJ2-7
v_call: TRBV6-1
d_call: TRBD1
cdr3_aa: ASSPGTASYEQY

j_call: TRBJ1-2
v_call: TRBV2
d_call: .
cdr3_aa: ASRGGGGPNYGYT

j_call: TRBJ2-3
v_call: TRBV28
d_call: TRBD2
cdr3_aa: ASSSYLSSGSPSSTDTQY

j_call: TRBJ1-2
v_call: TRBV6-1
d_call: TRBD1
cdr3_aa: ASSPKGGAFYGYT

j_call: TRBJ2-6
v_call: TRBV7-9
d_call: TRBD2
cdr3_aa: ASSQIAGAISGANVLT

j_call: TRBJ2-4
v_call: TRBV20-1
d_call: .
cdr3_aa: SLQYGNMNIQY

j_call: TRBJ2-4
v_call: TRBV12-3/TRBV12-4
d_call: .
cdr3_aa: ASTPNLAKNIQY

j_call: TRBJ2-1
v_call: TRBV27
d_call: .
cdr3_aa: ASSSETTPPYNEQF

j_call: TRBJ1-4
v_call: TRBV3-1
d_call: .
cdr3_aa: ASSQNRESEKLF

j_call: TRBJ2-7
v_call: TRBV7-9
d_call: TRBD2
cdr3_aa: ASSFSGSYTYEQY

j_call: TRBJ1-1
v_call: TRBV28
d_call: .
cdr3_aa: ASSRAGETEAF

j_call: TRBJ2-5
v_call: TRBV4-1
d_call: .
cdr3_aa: ASSQEDLRETQY

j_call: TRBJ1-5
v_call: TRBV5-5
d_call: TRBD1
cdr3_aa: ASRRDRGSNQPQH

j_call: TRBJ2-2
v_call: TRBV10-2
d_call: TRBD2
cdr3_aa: ASSGASGRRGELF

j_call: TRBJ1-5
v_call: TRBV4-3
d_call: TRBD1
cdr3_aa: ASSQDLRDRFSNQPQH

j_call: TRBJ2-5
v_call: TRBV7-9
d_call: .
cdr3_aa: ASSVPMIGLQETQY

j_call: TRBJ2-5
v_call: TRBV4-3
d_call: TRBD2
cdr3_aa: ASSQDGLATLATSGKETQY

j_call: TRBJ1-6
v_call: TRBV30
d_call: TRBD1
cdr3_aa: AWRTGVSLH

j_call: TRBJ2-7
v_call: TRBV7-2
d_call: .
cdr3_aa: ASSLRHSYEQY

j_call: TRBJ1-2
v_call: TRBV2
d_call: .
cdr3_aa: ASRRGAYGYT

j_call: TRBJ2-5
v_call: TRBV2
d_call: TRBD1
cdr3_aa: ASTPTGAGGETQY

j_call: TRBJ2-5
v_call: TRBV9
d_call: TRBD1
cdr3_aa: ASSSTGLRETQY

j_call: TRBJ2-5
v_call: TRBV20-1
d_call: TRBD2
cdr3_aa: SASLPGLAGLETQY

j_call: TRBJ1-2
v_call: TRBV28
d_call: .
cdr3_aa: ASTSGPGWGGYT

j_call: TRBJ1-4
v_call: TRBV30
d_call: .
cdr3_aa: AWNSHNEKLF

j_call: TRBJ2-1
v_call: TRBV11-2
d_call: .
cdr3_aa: ASSFSVNNEQF

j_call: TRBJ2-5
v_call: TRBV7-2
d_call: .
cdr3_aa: ASSPFPTVQETQY